Following are 5 T cell receptor beta chains from one sample sequenced in a study of shared clonotypes between healthy human individuals. Only in-frame clones appear in the TCRdb table, and some are missing; sequencing was by immunoSEQ multiplex PCR. The table has a few million clones, approximately 95% seen once; the top ten hold 0.39%. Specimen: naive CD4+ T cells from PBMCs. Subset here: CD45RA+ positively selected. These receptors originate from a man younger than 35 in good health. Some clones in this sample may be carry-over from other donors' samples.

The chain combines TRBV11-2 with TRBJ2-7; TRBD1 matches at 8 bases. The CDR3 covers 15 residues. Trimming took 1 base from V and 4 from J; bases not matched to a gene: 6. Germline V CDR1 and CDR2: SGHAT, FQNNGV. CDR3 loop: CASSLVAQGAYEQYF. CDR3 coding DNA: TGTGCCAGCAGCTTAGTTGCGCAGGGGGCTTACGAGCAGTACTTC. The full variable domain, with the rest looked up from reference TRBV11-2 and TRBJ2-7, is EAGVAQSPRYKIIEKRQSVAFWCNPISGHATLYWYQQILGQGPKLLIQFQNNGVVDDSQLPKDRFSAERLKGVDSTLKIQPAKLEDSAVYLCASSLVAQGAYEQYFGPGTRLTVT.

The V call is TRBV2, the J call TRBJ1-4; D might be TRBD1 (6 bases). From germline, CDR1 is SNHLY and CDR2 FYNNEI. V was cut by 6 bases and J by 4 bases, with 12 bases left in between. This CDR3 contains 14 residues. The CDR3 DNA is TGTGCCAGCAGGACGGACAGTCATAATGAAAAACTGTTTTTT. Residues: CASRTDSHNEKLFF.

This chain uses TRBV4-1 with TRBJ1-1; 9 nucleotides line up with TRBD1. The CDR3 loop spans 15 amino acids. V dropped 3 bases and J dropped 2; count of bases not matched to a gene: 4. Per germline, CDR1 MGHRA and CDR2 YSYEKL. DNA for the CDR3: TGCGCCAGCAGCCAGGCGGACAGGGGAAACACTGAAGCTTTCTTT. It codes for CASSQADRGNTEAFF.

The chain couples TRBV6-5 to TRBJ2-2; D gene ambiguous. The CDR3 extends over 13 amino acids. V was shortened by 7 bases and J by 4 bases, with 10 bases between the two germline ends. In germline, CDR1 is MNHEY, CDR2 SVGAGI. CDR3 sequence (DNA): TGTGCCAGCATGGGAAGGAGCACCGGGGAGCTGTTTTTT. This translates into CASMGRSTGELFF.

This clone was seen once. The chain links TRBV11-3 to TRBJ1-1; no firm D call. Trimming pared 3 bases from V and 3 bases from J, leaving 8 bases between. CDR1 and CDR2 (germline): SGHNT, YENEEA. CDR3 length equals 13 residues. The CDR3 DNA sequence: TGTGCCAGCAGCTTGGGAGCGGACACTGAAGCTTTCTTT. Residues: CASSLGADTEAFF.